This TCR beta chain was recorded in a study of beta chain features in type 1 diabetes. Every isolated RNA sample was fully reverse transcribed, so sequencing captured expressed TCRB transcripts. TCRdb keeps only in-frame clones here, not all; method: immunoSEQ multiplex PCR. The sample lists around 250,000 clones, 11% to 15% occurring once. Germline V gene data show CDR1 as KGHSH and CDR2 as LQKENI. V was shortened by 2 bases and J by 3 bases, with 5 bases between the two germline ends. The CDR3 is 12 residues long. This chain joins TRBV18 and TRBJ2-7; no clear D. Sequencing used naive CD4+ T cells from blood. The receptor's source is a middle-aged woman in good health. CDR3 protein: CASSPSLYEQYF. For the CDR3, the DNA is TGTGCCAGCTCACCAAGCCTCTACGAGCAGTACTTC.